A selection of T cell receptor beta chains follows, all from one sample in a study of cytomegalovirus exposure and HLA in healthy donors. Generated by immunoSEQ multiplex PCR, the TCRdb table keeps only in-frame clones and is missing some. The data hold 150,000 to 200,000 clones, with around four fifths observed a single time. The sample consisted of PBMCs. Source of these receptors: a man younger than 35 in good health and CMV-seropositive. CDR3s include the opening cysteine and the closing phenylalanine or tryptophan. The order of the fields is J gene, V gene, clone size, D gene, CDR3 DNA, CDR3 protein. The D gene is left open where the match is weak. Clone size is shown for a subset of rows, as once, few, many or a class of expanded clone.

j_gene: TRBJ2-3; v_gene: TRBV5-8; abundance: .; d_gene: .; CDR3nt: TGTGCCAGCAGCTTGGGTGGGGGCCGCTCTAGCACAGATACGCAGTATTTT; CDR3aa: CASSLGGGRSSTDTQYF
j_gene: TRBJ1-1; v_gene: TRBV7-8; abundance: .; d_gene: .; CDR3nt: TGTGCCAGCTCAACGGTTACGGGGGCTGAAGCTTTCTTT; CDR3aa: CASSTVTGAEAFF
j_gene: TRBJ2-3; v_gene: TRBV29-1; abundance: .; d_gene: .; CDR3nt: TGCAGCGTTGAAGATCAGGGAGGAACCAACACAGATACGCAGTATTTT; CDR3aa: CSVEDQGGTNTDTQYF
j_gene: TRBJ1-4; v_gene: TRBV19; abundance: .; d_gene: .; CDR3nt: TGTGCCAGTAGTATCAGGGGTGGTGAAAAACTGTTTTTT; CDR3aa: CASSIRGGEKLFF
j_gene: TRBJ1-1; v_gene: TRBV5-5; abundance: .; d_gene: .; CDR3nt: TGTGCCAGCAGCTTTAGGAGTGACACTGAAGCTTTCTTT; CDR3aa: CASSFRSDTEAFF
j_gene: TRBJ2-7; v_gene: TRBV27; abundance: .; d_gene: .; CDR3nt: TGTGCCAGCAGTTTTACAGGGATGCCGACCTACGAGCAGTACTTC; CDR3aa: CASSFTGMPTYEQYF
j_gene: TRBJ1-4; v_gene: TRBV10-3; abundance: .; d_gene: TRBD1; CDR3nt: TGTGCCATCAGCGCGGACAGGGCCGGTAATGAAAAACTGTTTTTT; CDR3aa: CAISADRAGNEKLFF
j_gene: TRBJ2-1; v_gene: TRBV4-3; abundance: .; d_gene: .; CDR3nt: TGCGCCAGCAGCCCCGGCAGGCGCGCCTACAATGAGCAGTTCTTC; CDR3aa: CASSPGRRAYNEQFF
j_gene: TRBJ1-2; v_gene: TRBV11-2; abundance: .; d_gene: .; CDR3nt: TGTGCCAGCTCCATGGCGGGGGGTCCCTATGGCTACACCTTC; CDR3aa: CASSMAGGPYGYTF
j_gene: TRBJ2-4; v_gene: TRBV27; abundance: .; d_gene: TRBD2; CDR3nt: TGTGCCACAGAAAGGTGGCTAGCGGGATTAAACATTCAGTACTTC; CDR3aa: CATERWLAGLNIQYF
j_gene: TRBJ1-1; v_gene: TRBV28; abundance: .; d_gene: .; CDR3nt: TGTGCCAGCAGCTTATCGTTTGGGGCGAACACTGAAGCTTTCTTT; CDR3aa: CASSLSFGANTEAFF
j_gene: TRBJ1-2; v_gene: TRBV5-1; abundance: .; d_gene: TRBD1; CDR3nt: TGCGCCAGCAGCTTGGGGGGACTCAACAGGGGGGCTAACTATGGCTACACCTTC; CDR3aa: CASSLGGLNRGANYGYTF
j_gene: TRBJ2-7; v_gene: TRBV4-1; abundance: .; d_gene: TRBD1; CDR3nt: TGCGCCAGCAGCCAAGCGGTCAGGGGGAACGAGCAGTACTTC; CDR3aa: CASSQAVRGNEQYF
j_gene: TRBJ1-1; v_gene: TRBV6-4; abundance: .; d_gene: .; CDR3nt: TGTGCCAGCAGTGACCCCTATTTAGGGGTGAGTACTGAAGCTTTCTTT; CDR3aa: CASSDPYLGVSTEAFF
j_gene: TRBJ1-1; v_gene: TRBV5-5; abundance: .; d_gene: .; CDR3nt: TGTGCCAGCAGCTCCGAGACTGAAGCTTTCTTT; CDR3aa: CASSSETEAFF
j_gene: TRBJ2-7; v_gene: TRBV9; abundance: .; d_gene: TRBD2; CDR3nt: TGTGCCAGCAGCGATGACCTAGGCGGGAGGGACGAGCAGTACTTC; CDR3aa: CASSDDLGGRDEQYF
j_gene: TRBJ1-1; v_gene: TRBV4-1; abundance: .; d_gene: .; CDR3nt: TGCGCCAGCAGCCAAGCCCCCAGTTTGAACACTGAAGCTTTCTTT; CDR3aa: CASSQAPSLNTEAFF
j_gene: TRBJ2-7; v_gene: TRBV13; abundance: few; d_gene: TRBD1; CDR3nt: TGTGCCAGCAGCTTAGGAGGGACAGGGGGGAATGAGCAGTACTTC; CDR3aa: CASSLGGTGGNEQYF
j_gene: TRBJ2-7; v_gene: TRBV5-1; abundance: .; d_gene: .; CDR3nt: TGCGCCAGCAGCTTGGCCAAGGGAGGCTACGAGCAGTACTTC; CDR3aa: CASSLAKGGYEQYF
j_gene: TRBJ2-1; v_gene: TRBV11-1; abundance: .; d_gene: TRBD2; CDR3nt: TGTGCCAGCAGCTCGCGCGCTAGCGGGAGTTACAATGAGCAGTTCTTC; CDR3aa: CASSSRASGSYNEQFF
j_gene: TRBJ2-5; v_gene: TRBV7-2; abundance: .; d_gene: .; CDR3nt: TGTGCCAGCAGCTTGGGCTACCAGTCGGAGACCCAGTACTTC; CDR3aa: CASSLGYQSETQYF
j_gene: TRBJ2-3; v_gene: TRBV12-5; abundance: .; d_gene: .; CDR3nt: TGTGCTAGTGGTTTCGGCAGGAGCACAGATACGCAGTATTTT; CDR3aa: CASGFGRSTDTQYF
j_gene: TRBJ1-2; v_gene: TRBV27; abundance: few; d_gene: .; CDR3nt: TGTGCCAGCAGGGTACCGGGAGGTAAGAGCGGCTACACCTTC; CDR3aa: CASRVPGGKSGYTF
j_gene: TRBJ2-5; v_gene: TRBV5-1; abundance: .; d_gene: .; CDR3nt: TGCGCCAGCAGCTTGGCCGCGGCAGAGACCCAGTACTTC; CDR3aa: CASSLAAAETQYF
j_gene: TRBJ2-3; v_gene: TRBV4-1; abundance: .; d_gene: .; CDR3nt: TGCGCCAGCAGCCAAGAGAACAGTCAGACAGATACGCAGTATTTT; CDR3aa: CASSQENSQTDTQYF
j_gene: TRBJ2-7; v_gene: TRBV28; abundance: once; d_gene: .; CDR3nt: TGTGCCAGCAGGGCCTCTAGTGGGGGGGCTTCCTACGAGCAGTACTTC; CDR3aa: CASRASSGGASYEQYF
j_gene: TRBJ2-2; v_gene: TRBV13; abundance: .; d_gene: TRBD1; CDR3nt: TGTGCCAGCAGCTCGAGGCTGGACAGGGGTTCATCCCTGGGGGAGCTGTTTTTT; CDR3aa: CASSSRLDRGSSLGELFF
j_gene: TRBJ2-3; v_gene: TRBV5-6; abundance: .; d_gene: .; CDR3nt: TGTGCCAGCAGTGGGGGGTGGGGGAGGACAGATACGCAGTATTTT; CDR3aa: CASSGGWGRTDTQYF
j_gene: TRBJ1-5; v_gene: TRBV6-6; abundance: .; d_gene: .; CDR3nt: TGTGCCAGCAGTTACTCAGGGACGGGGAGGGATCAGCCCCAGCATTTT; CDR3aa: CASSYSGTGRDQPQHF
j_gene: TRBJ1-1; v_gene: TRBV6-5; abundance: once; d_gene: .; CDR3nt: TGTGCCAGCAGGCCTAGGGGGAGCACTGAAGCTTTCTTT; CDR3aa: CASRPRGSTEAFF
j_gene: TRBJ2-3; v_gene: TRBV6-1; abundance: few; d_gene: .; CDR3nt: TGTGCCAGCAGTGAAGGTGGACTTTTCACAGATACGCAGTATTTT; CDR3aa: CASSEGGLFTDTQYF
j_gene: TRBJ2-1; v_gene: TRBV27; abundance: .; d_gene: TRBD2; CDR3nt: TGTGCCAGCAGTTTTTCGACTAGCGGGAGCAATGAGCAGTTCTTC; CDR3aa: CASSFSTSGSNEQFF
j_gene: TRBJ2-3; v_gene: TRBV15; abundance: .; d_gene: .; CDR3nt: TGTGCCACCAGCAGAGGAACAGGAACAGATACGCAGTATTTT; CDR3aa: CATSRGTGTDTQYF
j_gene: TRBJ1-1; v_gene: TRBV23-1; abundance: .; d_gene: .; CDR3nt: TGCGCCAGCAGTCAATCCAAGAGGCAGCCGCCGAACACTGAAGCTTTCTTT; CDR3aa: CASSQSKRQPPNTEAFF
j_gene: TRBJ2-3; v_gene: TRBV14; abundance: .; d_gene: TRBD2; CDR3nt: TGTGCCAGCAGCCTATTCGGCGGCGGGAGTACAGATACGCAGTATTTT; CDR3aa: CASSLFGGGSTDTQYF
j_gene: TRBJ2-7; v_gene: TRBV7-9; abundance: once; d_gene: TRBD1; CDR3nt: TGTGCCAGCAGCTCACCAACAGGGGCCGAGCAGTACTTC; CDR3aa: CASSSPTGAEQYF
j_gene: TRBJ1-1; v_gene: TRBV6-1; abundance: .; d_gene: .; CDR3nt: TGTGCCAGCAGTGAACGTAGCGGCCGTAACACTGAAGCTTTCTTT; CDR3aa: CASSERSGRNTEAFF
j_gene: TRBJ2-5; v_gene: TRBV2; abundance: .; d_gene: .; CDR3nt: TGTGCCAGCATCGGAGGGCTGGAAGAGACCCAGTACTTC; CDR3aa: CASIGGLEETQYF
j_gene: TRBJ2-7; v_gene: TRBV2; abundance: .; d_gene: TRBD1; CDR3nt: TGTGCCAGCAGTGGTACTCCGGGACAGGGGCCCGGAATCTCCTACGAGCAGTACTTC; CDR3aa: CASSGTPGQGPGISYEQYF
j_gene: TRBJ1-1; v_gene: TRBV5-5; abundance: .; d_gene: TRBD1; CDR3nt: TGTGCCAGCAGCCGAGGGACAGGGAGGGATAATGAAGCTTTCTTT; CDR3aa: CASSRGTGRDNEAFF